Listed below are T cell receptor beta chains from one sample, sequenced in a study of blood T cells in healthy people across ages. Using its own MiXCR run on the 5' RACE reads, TCRdb lists one record per CDR3 protein. The sample consists of 800,000 to 950,000 distinct CDR3 sequences, roughly 29% of them appearing once. The data also belong to a second study, concerning T cells of mothers and their children.

Specimen: blood. Receptor source: a woman between 40 and 55 years old in good health. Each CDR3 is given with its conserved first and last residue. The D gene is left open where the match is weak. Clone sizes are given selectively: once, few, many, or a class where the clone is expanded.

TGTGCCAGCAGCCTGGGGACTAGCGGGGCCTACAATGAGCAGTACTTC | CASSLGTSGAYNEQYF | TRBD2 | TRBJ2-5 | TRBV7-2 | .
TGCAGCGTTGGATTAGCGAATTCCTACGAGCAGTACTTC | CSVGLANSYEQYF | . | TRBJ2-7 | TRBV29-1 | many
TGCAGCGCTTTGTATCCGGGGGGCGACTATGAGCAGTTCTTC | CSALYPGGDYEQFF | . | TRBJ2-1 | TRBV20-1 | .
TGCGCCAGCAGCCAAGAGGTCTTGGGCGGGGTGACTGAAGCTTTCTTT | CASSQEVLGGVTEAFF | . | TRBJ1-1 | TRBV4-3 | few
TGTGCCAGCAGCTTAGTAGATGGCGGGGGGACTTACAATGAGCAGTACTTC | CASSLVDGGGTYNEQYF | TRBD2 | TRBJ2-5 | TRBV7-8 | .
TGCGCCAGCAGCCCTCCCAGACAGGGGGCGCCAACCTCGTACAATGAGCAGTTCTTC | CASSPPRQGAPTSYNEQFF | TRBD1 | TRBJ2-1 | TRBV5-1 | .
TGCGCCAGCAGCCAAGCCCGATCCGGGGCAGGGGTCTATGGCTACACCTTC | CASSQARSGAGVYGYTF | . | TRBJ1-2 | TRBV4-3 | .
TGTGCCAGCAGCCGGGACAGGGGGCGCGGGGAGCAGTTCTTC | CASSRDRGRGEQFF | TRBD1 | TRBJ2-1 | TRBV7-2 | .
TGTGCCAGCAGTTTAGTCTTTAACACAGATACGCAGTATTTT | CASSLVFNTDTQYF | . | TRBJ2-3 | TRBV12-3/TRBV12-4 | once
TGTGCCAGCAGCGATACCGGGACTAGCGGGGGGGAGGGGTACTTC | CASSDTGTSGGEGYF | TRBD2 | TRBJ2-7 | TRBV2 | .
TGTGCCAGCAGTTATAGCCTAGCGGGAGTGAATGAGCAGTTCTTC | CASSYSLAGVNEQFF | TRBD2 | TRBJ2-1 | TRBV6-5 | .
TGTGCCAGCAGTGAATATGGGCAGGGCGCACATCACTCTGGAAACACCATATATTTT | CASSEYGQGAHHSGNTIYF | . | TRBJ1-3 | TRBV25-1 | .
TGTGCCACCAGTGGCCCAGGGGCAAACACTGAAGCTTTCTTT | CATSGPGANTEAFF | . | TRBJ1-1 | TRBV24-1 | .
TGCAGTGCTAGGAGGACAGGGGAGGACACTGAAGCTTTCTTT | CSARRTGEDTEAFF | TRBD1 | TRBJ1-1 | TRBV20-1 | .
TGTGCCAGCAGCGTTCTAGCGGGCACCGGGGAGCTGTTTTTT | CASSVLAGTGELFF | TRBD2 | TRBJ2-2 | TRBV7-2 | .
TGTGCCAGCAGTTTTCCAGGGGGGGAATATAGCAATCAGCCCCAGCATTTT | CASSFPGGEYSNQPQHF | TRBD1 | TRBJ1-5 | TRBV28 | few
TGTGCCAGCACCAGACAGGGACAGGGCCACTACGAGCAGTACTTC | CASTRQGQGHYEQYF | TRBD1 | TRBJ2-7 | TRBV12-3/TRBV12-4 | many
TGTGCCAGCAGTTACTCCCATGACTATCCCCTCCTTGTCCATGAGCAGTTCTTC | CASSYSHDYPLLVHEQFF | . | TRBJ2-1 | TRBV6-5 | .
TGTGCCAGCAGCTTAGATGGCCCGCCCGGGGAGACCCAGTACTTC | CASSLDGPPGETQYF | . | TRBJ2-5 | TRBV11-2 | many
TGCAGTGCTACTCAGGGTAGCACTAATGAAAAACTGTTTTTT | CSATQGSTNEKLFF | . | TRBJ1-4 | TRBV20-1 | few
TGTGCCAGCAGCTTAGCGAGGCGCAAGGACACAGATACGCAGTATTTT | CASSLARRKDTDTQYF | . | TRBJ2-3 | TRBV11-2 | .
TGTGCCAGCAGTCGACAGGGGGTGATAGAATACGAGCAGTACTTC | CASSRQGVIEYEQYF | TRBD1 | TRBJ2-7 | TRBV13 | once
TGTGCCATCAGTGAGATGGCGGACTATGGCTACACCTTC | CAISEMADYGYTF | . | TRBJ1-2 | TRBV10-3 | many
TGTGCCAGCAGCGTAGCCCCAGGGGGCGGGGGGGACCAAGAGACCCAGTACTTC | CASSVAPGGGGDQETQYF | . | TRBJ2-5 | TRBV9 | .
TGTGCCAGCGGACCTACCCGGACAGGGGGGTACGATGAGCAGTTCTTC | CASGPTRTGGYDEQFF | TRBD1 | TRBJ2-1 | TRBV6-6 | few
TGTGCCAGTAGACAGGGGGTGAACACTGAAGCTTTCTTT | CASRQGVNTEAFF | TRBD1 | TRBJ1-1 | TRBV6-1 | few
TGTGCCAGCAGCCTCGGGACACCCCACTCCTACGAGCAGTACTTC | CASSLGTPHSYEQYF | . | TRBJ2-7 | TRBV4-2 | .
TGTGCCATCAGGGATCGGGTGGCTCGTGACGAGCAGTACTTC | CAIRDRVARDEQYF | . | TRBJ2-7 | TRBV10-3 | .
TGCAGCGTTGATGTAGGGGCCAGGTCAAGCACAGATACGCAGTATTTT | CSVDVGARSSTDTQYF | . | TRBJ2-3 | TRBV29-1 | few
TGTGCCAGCAGTCCTTCCAGCGGGGCTAGCACAGATACGCAGTATTTT | CASSPSSGASTDTQYF | TRBD2 | TRBJ2-3 | TRBV3-1 | many
TGCGCCAGCAGCACCGACAGGCTGAACTCTGGAAACACCATATATTTT | CASSTDRLNSGNTIYF | . | TRBJ1-3 | TRBV5-1 | .
TGTGCCAGCAGCCAGGGGGAGGGGGGGACCCAGTACTTC | CASSQGEGGTQYF | . | TRBJ2-5 | TRBV3-1 | many